The present T cell receptor beta chain was sequenced within a study of shared T cell receptors in the human thymus. Method: immunoSEQ multiplex PCR; TCRdb's copy keeps in-frame clones and lacks some. The data contain about 500,000 clones, more than 75% of them seen just once; the ten biggest clones take up more than 0.01%. In addition, the sample was reused for a study of human thymus T cells. According to that study: Corrective surgery for congenital heart defects was being performed on the healthy Finnish infants who were the donors. Resected material from corrective heart surgery provided the thymus tissue analysed. Thymic and blood repertoires appeared to carry a bias in their V and J gene usage. Highly overlapping thymic repertoires among unrelated individuals were reported in related research.

This TCR was sampled from a boy younger than two with a congenital heart defect. Sequenced material: thymocytes.

As DNA, the CDR3 is TGTGCCAGCAGCTTTAACACCAACTACGAGCAGTACTTC. Translation: CASSFNTNYEQYF. The chain couples TRBV5-4 to TRBJ2-7; D not resolved. V lost 2 bases and J 3 bases, leaving 9 bases between the germline ends. CDR1 is SGHNT and CDR2 is YYREEE in the germline V gene (reference sequence). The CDR3 runs 13 residues.